These 4 T cell receptor beta chains came from one sample sequenced in a study of CD8 T cells in ankylosing spondylitis. Whole-study results and caveats: A TCR beta motif of under ten highly homologous variants appeared characteristic of ankylosing spondylitis blood.

Their specific antigens are unknown. One entry per CDR3 protein results from TCRdb running MiXCR on the 5' RACE reads. The sample carries 450,000 to 550,000 distinct CDR3 sequences, approximately 5% recorded once. The specimen was blood, either unsorted or a sorted T cell fraction (not recorded which). The receptors shown here come from a male donor with ankylosing spondylitis.

This clonotype appeared many times. The V gene is TRBV12-3 or TRBV12-4, the J gene TRBJ2-1; D remains unclear. This CDR3 spans 12 amino acids. V was clipped by 3 bases and J by 9 bases, with 9 bases between them. CDR3 region: CASSLRLREQFF. In DNA form, the CDR3 reads TGTGCCAGCAGTTTGAGGTTGCGTGAGCAGTTCTTC.

This clonotype has ten or more counts. The V gene is TRBV4-2, the J gene TRBJ1-4; a weak D match, TRBD1 (6 bases). The length of the CDR3 is 19 residues. Deletions cut 4 bases from V and 6 bases from J, with 27 bases between. The germline V gene has CDR1 LGHNA and CDR2 YNFKEQ. The CDR3 nucleotides read TGTGCCAGCAGCCTCTTTGGACGAACAGGGAGGGGCAGCGATGAAAAACTGTTTTTT. Its translation: CASSLFGRTGRGSDEKLFF.

This clonotype was seen at least ten times. The J gene is TRBJ1-1, the V gene TRBV7-2; D perhaps matches TRBD1 (5 bases). Germline V gene data show CDR1 as SGHTA and CDR2 as FQGNSA. The CDR3 is 14 amino acids. The V end was cut by 2 bases, the J end by 4 bases, with 11 bases between. In DNA, the CDR3 is TGTGCCAGCAGCTTAAGGGGCTCCACCACTGAAGCTTTCTTT. Protein sequence: CASSLRGSTTEAFF. The complete variable domain, with remaining parts taken from reference TRBV7-2 and TRBJ1-1, reads GAGVSQSPSNKVTEKGKDVELRCDPISGHTALYWYRQSLGQGLEFLIYFQGNSAPDKSGLPSDRFSAERTGGSVSTLTIQRTQQEDSAVYLCASSLRGSTTEAFFGQGTRLTVV.

This clonotype has at least ten counts. The V and J genes are TRBV6-5 and TRBJ2-5; 12 nucleotides line up with TRBD1. The CDR3 length is 16 residues. The V and J ends lost 4 bases and 5 bases, in that order; junction bases with no gene match: 8. CDR1 is MNHEY and CDR2 is SVGAGI in the germline V gene. The CDR3 DNA reads as TGTGCCAGCAGTTCATCCGGGACAGGGGGCTCGGAGACCCAGTACTTC. It translates to CASSSSGTGGSETQYF.